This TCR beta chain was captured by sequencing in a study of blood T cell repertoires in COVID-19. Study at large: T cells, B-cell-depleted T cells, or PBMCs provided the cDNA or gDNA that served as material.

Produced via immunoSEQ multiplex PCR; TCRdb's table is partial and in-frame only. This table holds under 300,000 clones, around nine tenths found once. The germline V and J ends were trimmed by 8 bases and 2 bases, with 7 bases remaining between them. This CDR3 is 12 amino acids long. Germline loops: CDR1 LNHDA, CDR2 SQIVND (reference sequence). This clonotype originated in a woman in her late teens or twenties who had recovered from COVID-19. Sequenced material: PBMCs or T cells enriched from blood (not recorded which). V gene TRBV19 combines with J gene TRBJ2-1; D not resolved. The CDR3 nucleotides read TGTGCCAGTGGGCTGGCCTACAATGAGCAGTTCTTC. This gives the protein CASGLAYNEQFF. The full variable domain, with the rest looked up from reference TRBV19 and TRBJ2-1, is DGGITQSPKYLFRKEGQNVTLSCEQNLNHDAMYWYRQDPGQGLRLIYYSQIVNDFQKGDIAEGYSVSREKKESFPLTVTSAQKNPTAFYLCASGLAYNEQFFGPGTRLTVL.